A single sample is the source of the 8 T cell receptor beta chains below, sequenced in a study of T cell responses to AZD1222 COVID-19 vaccine. Sequencing was performed with immunoSEQ multiplex PCR; in TCRdb, only in-frame clones are kept and a portion is missing. The sample yields some 100,000 clones, roughly 87% seen once. Sequences were derived from peripheral blood, sampled on day 0 of AZD1222 vaccination. These receptors were taken from an adult in good health.

The count of this clone is one. V usage is TRBV2 and J usage is TRBJ2-7, with 7 bases fitting TRBD1. The germline CDR1 and CDR2 sequences are SNHLY and FYNNEI. The V segment lost 7 bases and the J segment 2 bases; nucleotides outside the gene matches: 5. The CDR3 is 13 amino acids. The CDR3 DNA follows: TGTGCCAGCAAGGCAGGGGGAACCTACGAGCAGTACTTC. This encodes CASKAGGTYEQYF. The full variable domain, in which reference TRBV2 and TRBJ2-7 provide the parts outside the CDR3, is EPEVTQTPSHQVTQMGQEVILRCVPISNHLYFYWYRQILGQKVEFLVSFYNNEISEKSEIFDDQFSVERPDGSNFTLKIRSTKLEDSAMYFCASKAGGTYEQYFGPGTRLTVT.

In nucleotides, the CDR3 is TGTGCCAGCTCACCAGAGGGACGGGACACTGAAGCTTTCTTT. Translation: CASSPEGRDTEAFF. This chain links TRBV18 with TRBJ1-1, with D possibly being TRBD1 (5 bases). The V end was cut by 2 bases, the J end by 3 bases, with 10 bases between. In germline, CDR1 is KGHSH, CDR2 LQKENI. CDR3 size: 14 residues.

The chain couples TRBV29-1 to TRBJ2-3, with D possibly TRBD1 on 6 matching bases. The CDR3 length is 13 residues. Deletions cut 6 bases from V and 2 bases from J, with 12 bases between. CDR1 and CDR2 (germline): SQVTM, ANQGSEA. The CDR3 coding sequence is TGCAGCGTCGGGACACTCGTCACAGATACGCAGTATTTT. Residues: CSVGTLVTDTQYF.

This chain links TRBV5-1 with TRBJ1-6; weak D call: TRBD1 (5 bases). Germline assignment: CDR1 SGHRS and CDR2 YFSETQ. Trimming shortened V by 0 bases and J by 5 bases, and 9 bases separated the two germline ends. This CDR3 comprises 15 residues. Written as DNA, the CDR3 is TGCGCCAGCAGCTTGGACAGGCCTGATAATTCACCCCTCCACTTT. It encodes CASSLDRPDNSPLHF.

The CDR3 sequence: CASSLGGGPSEQYF. In DNA, the CDR3 is TGTGCCAGCAGCTTAGGTGGTGGGCCCTCCGAGCAGTACTTC. The rearrangement links TRBV7-2 to TRBJ2-7, with D unresolved. V was clipped by 1 base and J by 6 bases, with 13 bases between them. Germline loops: CDR1 SGHTA, CDR2 FQGNSA. The CDR3 sequence is 14 residues long.

The chain combines TRBV7-9 with TRBJ1-6; 9 nucleotides line up with TRBD1. After removal of 5 bases from V and 7 bases from J, the junction contained 18 bases not matched to a gene. The CDR3 consists of 19 residues. The germline V gene encodes CDR1 SEHNR and CDR2 FQNEAQ (reference sequence). CDR3 sequence (DNA): TGTGCCAGCAGCGGGGCTTCCTTGGGGTGGACAGGGGACAATTCACCCCTCCACTTT. Amino acids: CASSGASLGWTGDNSPLHF.

This sequence joins TRBV7-9 and TRBJ1-4; no definite D call. V lost 4 bases and J 7 bases, leaving 13 bases between the germline ends. CDR1 is SEHNR and CDR2 is FQNEAQ in the germline V gene (reference sequence). The CDR3 is 14 amino acids. The CDR3 DNA follows: TGTGCCAGCAGCTCTAGGCCTAACTCTGAAAAACTGTTTTTT. Protein product: CASSSRPNSEKLFF.

This clone was found once. The chain carries TRBV7-2 and TRBJ2-3; TRBD2 aligns across 11 bases. Trimming removed 5 bases from V and 2 bases from J; junction bases left unmatched: 15. Germline V CDR1 and CDR2: SGHTA, FQGNSA. The CDR3 consists of 19 residues. In nucleotides, the CDR3 is TGTGCCAGCAGCGGTCCCCGGACTAGCGGGCGGAGACTCACAGATACGCAGTATTTT. Translated: CASSGPRTSGRRLTDTQYF.